Listed here are 25 T cell receptor beta chains from one sample, sequenced in a study of OX40 agonist ivuxolimab in advanced cancers. Method: immunoSEQ multiplex PCR; TCRdb's copy keeps in-frame clones and lacks some. The table includes about 81,000 clones, 88% detected once. This specimen consisted of CD4+ or CD8+ T cells sorted from blood, obtained in a trial of the OX40 agonist ivuxolimab. The receptors stem from an adult with an advanced solid tumor such as melanoma, head and neck, liver or kidney cancer.

The V call is TRBV9, the J call TRBJ1-5, with D uncertain. The CDR3 runs 13 residues. V was trimmed by 3 bases and J by 7 bases, leaving 11 bases between them. Germline-derived CDR1 and CDR2 are SGDLS and YYNGEE. Here the CDR3 reads CASSASPGQPQHF. The CDR3 bases are TGTGCCAGCAGCGCCTCTCCGGGGCAGCCCCAGCATTTT.

About this clone itself: The CDR3 end shows no conserved phenylalanine or tryptophan, and so a read error is likely. The chain recombines TRBV10-1 with TRBJ1-6; D is undetermined. Germline CDR1 and CDR2: WNHNN and SYGVQD (reference sequence). Deletions cut 0 bases from V and 9 bases from J, with 6 bases between. This CDR3 contains 13 residues. In DNA form, the CDR3 reads TGCGCCAGCAGTGAGTCGACGACTTCACCCCTCCACCTT. Amino acid sequence: CASSESTTSPLHL.

V gene TRBV7-2 combines with J gene TRBJ2-5; a weak D match, TRBD1 (5 bases). The CDR3 totals 15 residues. Germline V gene data show CDR1 as SGHTA and CDR2 as FQGNSA. Trimming pared 1 base from V and 6 bases from J, leaving 15 bases between. CDR3 loop: CASSLESSAGQTQYF. CDR3 nucleotides: TGTGCCAGCAGCTTAGAATCCTCGGCAGGGCAGACCCAGTACTTC.

With respect to this clone: Other DNA sequences in this sample translate to the same CDR3. V usage is TRBV5-1 and J usage is TRBJ2-3, with D unresolved. CDR1 and CDR2 from the germline V gene are SGHRS and YFSETQ. V was pared by 4 bases and J by 2 bases, with 8 bases between. The CDR3 runs to 13 residues. The CDR3 here is CASSEGPTDTQYF. The CDR3 DNA reads TGCGCCAGCAGCGAAGGGCCCACAGATACGCAGTATTTT.

CDR3 coding DNA: TGTGCCAGCAGCGGCGGGGGGTTTAGCGCCTACAATGAGCAGTTCTTC. Protein product: CASSGGGFSAYNEQFF. The chain has TRBV9 and TRBJ2-1, with 8 bases identical to TRBD2. V dropped 3 bases and J dropped 2; count of bases not matched to a gene: 7. The CDR3 length is 16 residues. The germline CDR1 and CDR2 sequences are SGDLS and YYNGEE.

This chain links TRBV7-9 with TRBJ2-3, with D uncertain. Germline V gene data show CDR1 as SEHNR and CDR2 as FQNEAQ (reference sequence). V lost 4 bases and J lost 0, with 11 bases in between. The CDR3 is 15 residues long. Here the CDR3 DNA reads TGTGCCAGCAGCTCAAGAGGACCTAGCACAGATACGCAGTATTTT. Residues: CASSSRGPSTDTQYF.

This clone has a single count. This chain uses TRBV6-6 with TRBJ2-1, with TRBD2 identical over 7 bases. The CDR3 spans 16 residues. J was trimmed by 4 bases and V by 2 bases; bases with no gene match: 8. Germline CDR1 reads MNHNY; CDR2 reads SVGAGI (reference sequence). CDR3 in amino acids: CASSYPDSGGYNEQFF. CDR3 nucleotide sequence: TGTGCCAGCAGTTACCCAGACTCGGGGGGATACAATGAGCAGTTCTTC.

V and J are TRBV6-1 and TRBJ2-7; maybe TRBD1 (5 bases). Looked up from germline, CDR1 is MNHNS and CDR2 is SASEGT. CDR3 length equals 13 residues. Deletions cut 8 bases from V and 2 bases from J, with 13 bases between. This chain's CDR3 is CASHPTVTYEQYF. CDR3 bases: TGTGCCAGCCACCCGACAGTTACCTACGAGCAGTACTTC.

V gene TRBV5-4 combines with J gene TRBJ2-1; 15 nucleotides match TRBD2. The V gene's germline CDR1 is SGHNT and CDR2 YYREEE (reference sequence). The CDR3 consists of 16 residues. J lost 10 bases, V lost 4 bases, and 9 bases had no gene match. CDR3 sequence reads: CASSRGLAGGVDEQFF. The CDR3 nucleotides read TGTGCCAGCAGCAGGGGACTAGCGGGGGGAGTAGACGAGCAGTTCTTC.

The V and J genes are TRBV7-2 and TRBJ2-5; 13 bases align to TRBD2. The DNA end favors TRBJ2-7, so the J call may be wrong. The CDR3 is made up of 15 amino acids. Germline CDR1 SGHTA, CDR2 FQGNSA. The CDR3: CASSLGTSGGYEQYF. The CDR3 nucleotides are TGTGCCAGCAGCTTAGGGACTAGCGGGGGATACGAGCAGTACTTC.

A word on this clone: Different DNA sequences within this sample yield the same CDR3. The genes are TRBV6-1 and TRBJ1-1; perhaps TRBD1 as D (5 bases). Trimming cost V 0 bases and J 5 bases, with 10 bases left between them. The CDR3 is 14 amino acids. Germline V lookup: CDR1 MNHNS, CDR2 SASEGT. CDR3 nucleotides: TGTGCCAGCAGTGAAGCGGGGGTTGAGACTGAAGCTTTCTTT. Protein sequence: CASSEAGVETEAFF.

The CDR3 reads CASSGVYGPNYGYTF. The CDR3 coding sequence is TGTGCCAGCAGCGGGGTTTATGGGCCTAACTATGGCTACACCTTC. J is TRBJ1-2 and V is TRBV9; D is ambiguous. The CDR3 is made up of 15 amino acids. The ends were cut back, 3 bases at V and 0 bases at J, with 12 bases in the middle. CDR1 SGDLS and CDR2 YYNGEE come from the germline V gene.

The J gene is TRBJ1-1, the V gene TRBV5-4, with D unresolved. CDR1 and CDR2 from the germline V gene are SGHNT and YYREEE (reference sequence). V dropped 3 bases and J dropped 2 bases, with 8 bases sitting between them. The CDR3 length is 13 residues. In DNA form, the CDR3 reads TGTGCCAGCAGCTCAAGGAAAAACACTGAAGCTTTCTTT. Protein: CASSSRKNTEAFF. The full variable domain, its missing parts supplied by reference TRBV5-4 and TRBJ1-1, is ETGVTQSPTHLIKTRGQQVTLRCSSQSGHNTVSWYQQALGQGPQFIFQYYREEENGRGNFPPRFSGLQFPNYSSELNVNALELDDSALYLCASSSRKNTEAFFGQGTRLTVV.

Details on this clone: The junction departs from germline at one end; a sequencing error may be responsible. The rearrangement links TRBV5-1 to TRBJ1-2; no reliable D call. This CDR3 contains 14 residues. Germline V lookup: CDR1 SGHRS, CDR2 YFSETQ. The CDR3 DNA reads TGCGCCAGCAGCTTGTTGGGCAGTAACCATGGCTACACCTTC. It yields the protein CASSLLGSNHGYTF.

CDR3 loop: CASRGDRGGYTF. The CDR3 nucleotides are TGTGCCAGCAGGGGGGACAGGGGCGGCTACACCTTC. The chain joins TRBV6-5 to TRBJ1-2; TRBD1 agrees at 10 bases. Germline-derived CDR1 and CDR2 are MNHEY and SVGAGI. The CDR3 covers 12 residues. V dropped 6 bases and J dropped 8; count of bases not matched to a gene: 3.

This chain joins TRBV5-1 and TRBJ2-7; D is unresolved. Germline V gives CDR1 SGHRS, CDR2 YFSETQ. The CDR3 is 13 residues long. Trimming removed 1 base at V and 2 bases at J, with 7 bases between. The CDR3 spells CASSLTAPYEQYF. The CDR3 DNA reads TGCGCCAGCAGCTTGACAGCGCCCTACGAGCAGTACTTC.

The chain uses TRBV2 and TRBJ2-5, with D uncertain. Trimming shortened V by 8 bases and J by 5 bases, and 12 bases separated the two germline ends. Germline CDR1 SNHLY, CDR2 FYNNEI. CDR3 length equals 12 residues. This CDR3 is CASGAPRETQYF. The CDR3 DNA follows: TGTGCCAGCGGCGCCCCTCGGGAGACCCAGTACTTC.

The chain couples TRBV7-9 to TRBJ2-1, with 9 bases aligning to TRBD2. The ends lost 8 bases at V and 3 bases at J; junction bases unmatched: 5. Germline loops: CDR1 SEHNR, CDR2 FQNEAQ (reference sequence). The CDR3 consists of 14 residues. CDR3 sequence reads: CASGRRGGYNEQFF. DNA of the CDR3: TGTGCCAGCGGTAGGCGGGGGGGCTACAATGAGCAGTTCTTC.

The chain uses TRBV19 and TRBJ1-6; the D is unclear. The germline V and J ends were trimmed by 9 bases and 0 bases, with 12 bases remaining between them. Germline CDR1 and CDR2: LNHDA and SQIVND (reference sequence). The CDR3 has 15 amino acids. The CDR3 region has the DNA TGTGCCAGCCAAGAGGGCAGCTCCTATAATTCACCCCTCCACTTT. Translating gives CASQEGSSYNSPLHF.

The CDR3 DNA reads TGTGCCATCAGTGAGCCACAGGGGTTGGACTATGGCTACACCTTC. As protein: CAISEPQGLDYGYTF. This chain joins TRBV10-3 and TRBJ1-2; TRBD1 matches 7 bases. Germline V gene sequence: CDR1 ENHRY, CDR2 SYGVKD. The CDR3 sequence is 15 residues long. V trimming: 2 bases; J trimming: 3 bases; junction bases outside the gene matches: 6.

The V gene is TRBV4-1, the J gene TRBJ2-1; weak D call: TRBD1 (6 bases). Looked up from germline, CDR1 is MGHRA and CDR2 is YSYEKL. V was pared by 4 bases and J by 6 bases, with 22 bases between. The CDR3 extends over 17 amino acids. CDR3 sequence: CASSLRERVVGANEQFF. In nucleotides, the CDR3 is TGCGCCAGCAGCCTAAGGGAACGGGTAGTGGGGGCCAATGAGCAGTTCTTC.

The gene calls are TRBV7-6 and TRBJ1-2; D is uncertain. V lost 5 bases, J lost 3 bases, and 22 bases lay in between. The CDR3 has 17 amino acids. The germline V gene encodes CDR1 SGHVS and CDR2 FNYEAQ. CDR3 in DNA: TGTGCCAGCAGCAACCCCCTCGGGCCGCGAGGCCACTATGGCTACACCTTC. This codes for CASSNPLGPRGHYGYTF.

The J gene is TRBJ2-1, the V gene TRBV5-4, with 7 bases fitting TRBD2. The germline gives CDR1 SGHNT, CDR2 YYREEE (reference sequence). The CDR3 loop spans 16 amino acids. V lost 1 base, J lost 10 bases, and 14 bases stayed unmatched. The CDR3 region is CASSLKRGDPSEEQFF. The CDR3 nucleotides are TGTGCCAGCAGCTTGAAACGGGGGGACCCCTCGGAGGAGCAGTTCTTC.

V gene TRBV6-1 combines with J gene TRBJ1-4; perhaps TRBD1 as D (6 bases). The CDR3 has 14 residues. V was shortened by 6 bases and J by 4 bases, with 12 bases between the two germline ends. The germline gives CDR1 MNHNS, CDR2 SASEGT. This CDR3 reads CASRLGAYNEKLFF. CDR3 DNA sequence: TGTGCCAGCAGGTTGGGGGCTTATAATGAAAAACTGTTTTTT.

The rearrangement links TRBV7-2 to TRBJ2-7, with 9 bases aligning to TRBD1. From germline, CDR1 is SGHTA and CDR2 FQGNSA. The CDR3 has 14 amino acids. After removal of 5 bases from V and 1 base from J, the junction contained 3 bases not matched to a gene. This CDR3 is CASSADRGSYEQYF. CDR3 in DNA: TGTGCCAGCAGCGCAGACAGGGGGTCCTACGAGCAGTACTTC. The variable domain in full, with the rest retrieved from reference TRBV7-2 and TRBJ2-7, is GAGVSQSPSNKVTEKGKDVELRCDPISGHTALYWYRQSLGQGLEFLIYFQGNSAPDKSGLPSDRFSAERTGGSVSTLTIQRTQQEDSAVYLCASSADRGSYEQYFGPGTRLTVT.